In its sample, the clone carrying this T cell receptor (beta chain) was seen a few times. What it binds is not known. The sample originates from a study of blood T cells in healthy people across ages. Study findings and constraints: Age brought a roughly linear fall in TCR beta diversity measured per million T cells.

Primed by a sample-barcoded 5' primer and a J-beta primer mix, a second PCR proceeded for roughly 6 to 12 cycles. Each cDNA was tagged by a template-switch adaptor containing 12 random nucleotides. Via MiXCR, TCRdb re-called the 5' RACE reads, giving one row per CDR3 protein. There are 1,500,000 or so distinct CDR3 sequences in the sample; 35% to 45% occur only once, and approximately 4% lies in the top ten. Trimming removed 3 bases from V and 1 base from J, with 9 bases in between. The CDR3 sequence is 14 residues long. CDR1 and CDR2 from the germline V gene are MNHEY and SMNVEV (reference sequence). Isolating PBMCs gave at least 6 million of these cells per sample.

This clonotype originated in a woman under 30 in good health. Material for sequencing was blood. V is TRBV27 and J is TRBJ2-5; D is tentatively TRBD1 or TRBD2 (5 bases each). The CDR3 sequence: CASSFYGAQETQYF. In DNA, the CDR3 is TGTGCCAGCAGTTTTTACGGGGCCCAAGAGACCCAGTACTTC.